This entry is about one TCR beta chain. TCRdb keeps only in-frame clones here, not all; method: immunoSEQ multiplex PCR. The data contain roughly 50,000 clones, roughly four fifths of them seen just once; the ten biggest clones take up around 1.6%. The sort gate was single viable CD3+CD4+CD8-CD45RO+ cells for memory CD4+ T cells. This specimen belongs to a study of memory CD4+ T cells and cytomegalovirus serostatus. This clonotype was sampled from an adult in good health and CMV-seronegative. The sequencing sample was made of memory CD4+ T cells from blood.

DNA for the CDR3: TGTGCCAGTAGTCCTGGGGCCCAGGTGGATACGCAGTATTTT. Its translation: CASSPGAQVDTQYF. The chain uses TRBV19 and TRBJ2-3; tentatively, D is TRBD1 (5 bases). Germline V gene data show CDR1 as LNHDA and CDR2 as SQIVND (reference sequence). The V end lost 5 bases, the J end lost 6 bases, and 15 bases lay between the germline ends. The CDR3 extends over 14 amino acids.